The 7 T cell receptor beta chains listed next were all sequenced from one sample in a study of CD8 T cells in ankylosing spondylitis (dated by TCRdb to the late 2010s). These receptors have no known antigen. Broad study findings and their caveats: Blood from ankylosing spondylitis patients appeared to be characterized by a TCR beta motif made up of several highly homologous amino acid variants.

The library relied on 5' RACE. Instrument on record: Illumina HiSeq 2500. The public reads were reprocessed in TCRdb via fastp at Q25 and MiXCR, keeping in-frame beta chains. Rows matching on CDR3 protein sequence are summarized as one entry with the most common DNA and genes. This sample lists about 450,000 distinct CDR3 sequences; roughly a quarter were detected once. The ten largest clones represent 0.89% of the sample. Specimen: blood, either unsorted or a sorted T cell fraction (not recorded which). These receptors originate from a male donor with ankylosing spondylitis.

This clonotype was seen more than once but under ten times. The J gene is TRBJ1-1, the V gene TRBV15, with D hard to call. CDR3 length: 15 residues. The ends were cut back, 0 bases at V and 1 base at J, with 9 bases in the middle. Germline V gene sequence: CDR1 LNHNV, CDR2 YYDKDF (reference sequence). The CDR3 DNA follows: TGTGCCACCAGCAGAGATTCAGGAAGGAACACTGAAGCTTTCTTT. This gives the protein CATSRDSGRNTEAFF.

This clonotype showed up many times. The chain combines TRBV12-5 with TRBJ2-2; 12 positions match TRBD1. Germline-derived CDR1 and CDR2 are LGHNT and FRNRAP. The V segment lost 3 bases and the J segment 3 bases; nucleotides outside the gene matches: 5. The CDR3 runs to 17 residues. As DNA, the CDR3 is TGTGCTAGTGGTTTTGGGGACAGGGGGCGGGACACCGGGGAGCTGTTTTTT. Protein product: CASGFGDRGRDTGELFF.

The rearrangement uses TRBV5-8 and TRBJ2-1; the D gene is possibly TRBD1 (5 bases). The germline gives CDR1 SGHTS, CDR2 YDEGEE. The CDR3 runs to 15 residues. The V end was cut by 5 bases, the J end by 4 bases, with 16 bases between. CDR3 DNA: TGTGCCAGCAGTCTATCGGCAGGGATGTACAATGAGCAGTTCTTC. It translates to CASSLSAGMYNEQFF.

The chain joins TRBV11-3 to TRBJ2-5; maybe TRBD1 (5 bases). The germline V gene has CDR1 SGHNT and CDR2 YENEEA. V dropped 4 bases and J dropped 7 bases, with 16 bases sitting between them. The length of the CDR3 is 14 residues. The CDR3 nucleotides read TGTGCCAGCAGCTCCGGACATGGTTTCGGGACCCAGTACTTC. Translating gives CASSSGHGFGTQYF.

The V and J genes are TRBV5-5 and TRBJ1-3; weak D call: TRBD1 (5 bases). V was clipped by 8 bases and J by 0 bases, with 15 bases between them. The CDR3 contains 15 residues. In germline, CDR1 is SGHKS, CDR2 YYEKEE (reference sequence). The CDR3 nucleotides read TGTGCCAGTTCAATCTTCGGGGGCTCTGGAAACACCATATATTTT. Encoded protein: CASSIFGGSGNTIYF.

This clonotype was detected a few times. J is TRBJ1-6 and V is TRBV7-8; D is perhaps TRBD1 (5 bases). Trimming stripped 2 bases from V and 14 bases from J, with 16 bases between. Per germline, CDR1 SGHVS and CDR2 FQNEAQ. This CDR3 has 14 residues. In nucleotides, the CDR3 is TGTGCCAGCAGCTTACCGGGACCCGATGCTTCCCTCCACTTT. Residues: CASSLPGPDASLHF.

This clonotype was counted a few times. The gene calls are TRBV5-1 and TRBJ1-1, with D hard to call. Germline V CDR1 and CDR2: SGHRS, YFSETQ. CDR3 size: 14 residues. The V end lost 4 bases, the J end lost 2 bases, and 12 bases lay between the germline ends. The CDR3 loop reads CASSLTRTNTEAFF. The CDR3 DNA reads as TGCGCCAGCAGCCTGACAAGGACCAACACTGAAGCTTTCTTT.